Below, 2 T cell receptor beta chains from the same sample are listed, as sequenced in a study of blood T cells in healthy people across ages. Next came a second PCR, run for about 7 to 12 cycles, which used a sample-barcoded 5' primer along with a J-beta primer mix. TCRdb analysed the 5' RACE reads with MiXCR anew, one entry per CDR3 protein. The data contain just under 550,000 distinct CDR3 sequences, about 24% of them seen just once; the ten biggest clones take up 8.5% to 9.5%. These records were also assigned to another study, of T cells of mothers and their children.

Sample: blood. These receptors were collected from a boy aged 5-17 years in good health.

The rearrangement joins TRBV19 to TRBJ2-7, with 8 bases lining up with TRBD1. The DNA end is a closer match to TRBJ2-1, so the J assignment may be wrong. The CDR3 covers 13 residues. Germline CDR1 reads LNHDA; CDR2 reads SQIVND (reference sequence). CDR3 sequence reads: CASSKGQVNEQFF. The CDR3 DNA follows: TGTGCCAGTAGTAAGGGACAGGTAAATGAGCAGTTCTTC.

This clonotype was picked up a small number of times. CDR3 in amino acids: CASTLGSGYTF. Written as DNA, the CDR3 is TGTGCCAGCACTCTAGGGTCTGGCTACACCTTC. The V call is TRBV12-3 or TRBV12-4, the J call TRBJ1-2; no firm D call. This CDR3 comprises 11 residues. The germline V and J ends were trimmed by 7 bases and 7 bases, with 10 bases remaining between them.